What follows are 30 T cell receptor beta chains derived from one specimen sequenced in a study of control samples from healthy donors and cancer patients. Generated by immunoSEQ multiplex PCR, the TCRdb table keeps only in-frame clones and is missing some. The table includes around 140,000 clones, about 90% detected once. The sample consisted of blood. All receptors derive from a man aged 18 to 30 in good health.

The chain links TRBV18 to TRBJ2-7; TRBD2 matches 9 bases. CDR3 size: 18 residues. Germline values: CDR1 KGHSH, CDR2 LQKENI. V trimming: 3 bases; J trimming: 0 bases; junction bases outside the gene matches: 12. The CDR3 DNA follows: TGTGCCAGCTCACCTGGTGCTAGCGGGGATAGCTCCTCCTACGAGCAGTACTTC. It encodes CASSPGASGDSSSYEQYF. Drawing the rest from reference TRBV18 and TRBJ2-7, the complete variable domain is NAGVMQNPRHLVRRRGQEARLRCSPMKGHSHVYWYRQLPEEGLKFMVYLQKENIIDESGMPKERFSAEFPKEGPSILRIQQVVRGDSAAYFCASSPGASGDSSSYEQYFGPGTRLTVT.

The chain couples TRBV6-6 to TRBJ1-2; 8 bases agree with TRBD1. This CDR3 contains 14 residues. J lost 8 bases, V lost 2 bases, and 7 bases had no gene match. Per germline, CDR1 MNHNY and CDR2 SVGAGI (reference sequence). CDR3 DNA: TGTGCCAGCAGTTACCCCGGGACAGGAGAAGGCTACACCTTC. Translated, it gives CASSYPGTGEGYTF.

V is TRBV11-3 and J is TRBJ1-6, with D perhaps matching TRBD1 (6 bases). This CDR3 spans 14 amino acids. Germline loops: CDR1 SGHNT, CDR2 YENEEA. V was shortened by 5 bases and J by 6 bases, with 11 bases between the two germline ends. CDR3 sequence reads: CASSQRGVNSPLHF. The CDR3 DNA is TGTGCCAGCAGCCAAAGGGGGGTTAATTCACCCCTCCACTTT.

The chain couples TRBV5-4 to TRBJ2-2; 7 nucleotides match TRBD1. Germline V gives CDR1 SGHNT, CDR2 YYREEE (reference sequence). CDR3 size: 17 residues. The junction had 9 bases not matched to a gene; V was cut back by 4 bases and J by 0 bases. The CDR3 DNA reads TGTGCCAGCAGCCAATTGGACAGGCAGTCGAACACCGGGGAGCTGTTTTTT. Residues: CASSQLDRQSNTGELFF.

The chain uses TRBV14 and TRBJ2-1; 9 bases match TRBD2. The CDR3 has 19 amino acids. Germline V CDR1 and CDR2: SGHDN, FVKESK. The J segment lost 3 bases and the V segment lost 0 bases, leaving 12 bases of the junction unmatched. Written as DNA, the CDR3 is TGTGCCAGCAGCCAAGACCACCCCCTAGCGGGGAGTATCTACAATGAGCAGTTCTTC. Encoded protein: CASSQDHPLAGSIYNEQFF.

The rearrangement links TRBV2 to TRBJ2-1; 7 nucleotides line up with TRBD2. The CDR3 covers 16 residues. Germline assignment: CDR1 SNHLY and CDR2 FYNNEI. V gave up 4 bases and J gave up 0 bases; unmatched junction bases: 6. CDR3 in DNA: TGTGCCAGCAGTGGAAGCGGGGCGCCCTCCTACAATGAGCAGTTCTTC. It is translated as CASSGSGAPSYNEQFF.

The table lists this clone with a count of one. The sample contains more than one DNA sequence encoding this CDR3. The chain joins TRBV5-6 to TRBJ2-5; maybe TRBD1 (6 bases). The CDR3 contains 13 residues. Per the germline V gene, CDR1 is SGHDT and CDR2 is YYEEEE. V was cut by 1 base and J by 5 bases, with 9 bases left in between. The CDR3: CASSLSGVETQYF. The DNA for the CDR3 is TGTGCCAGCAGCTTGTCAGGGGTTGAGACCCAGTACTTC.

V and J are TRBV12-5 and TRBJ1-1; tentatively, D is TRBD1 (5 bases). V lost 1 base and J 14 bases, leaving 14 bases between the germline ends. This CDR3 region has 12 residues. Looked up from germline, CDR1 is LGHNT and CDR2 is FRNRAP. For the CDR3, the DNA is TGTGCTAGTGGTTTGGCCACCGACAGTCTCTTCTTT. It yields the protein CASGLATDSLFF.

This sequence joins TRBV7-2 and TRBJ2-2, with 8 positions matching TRBD2. V dropped 6 bases and J dropped 5; count of bases not matched to a gene: 2. CDR1 is SGHTA, CDR2 FQGNSA, per germline. This CDR3 has 13 residues. In DNA, the CDR3 is TGTGCCAGCAGACTAGCGGAGACCGGGGAGCTGTTTTTT. Protein product: CASRLAETGELFF.

This clone was seen once. V and J are TRBV19 and TRBJ1-3; possible D gene TRBD1, 5 bases. CDR3 length equals 14 residues. V was pared by 2 bases and J by 2 bases, with 7 bases between. Germline loops: CDR1 LNHDA, CDR2 SQIVND (reference sequence). Written as DNA, the CDR3 is TGTGCCAGTAGTATATCGGGGGCTGGAAACACCATATATTTT. Its translation: CASSISGAGNTIYF. The full variable domain, with the rest looked up from reference TRBV19 and TRBJ1-3, is DGGITQSPKYLFRKEGQNVTLSCEQNLNHDAMYWYRQDPGQGLRLIYYSQIVNDFQKGDIAEGYSVSREKKESFPLTVTSAQKNPTAFYLCASSISGAGNTIYFGEGSWLTVV.

The chain joins TRBV7-9 to TRBJ1-3, with unresolved D. CDR1 and CDR2 (germline): SEHNR, FQNEAQ (reference sequence). V was cut by 0 bases and J by 6 bases, with 15 bases left in between. CDR3 size: 16 residues. The chain's CDR3 is CASSLALGNGENTIYF. CDR3 nucleotides: TGTGCCAGCAGCTTAGCTCTTGGCAACGGGGAAAACACCATATATTTT.

The chain carries TRBV6-1 and TRBJ2-2; D is undetermined. Germline V CDR1 and CDR2: MNHNS, SASEGT. CDR3 length: 11 amino acids. Trimming pared 3 bases from V and 8 bases from J, leaving 4 bases between. CDR3 region: CASSEGGELFF. In DNA, the CDR3 is TGTGCCAGCAGTGAGGGGGGGGAGCTGTTTTTT.

V usage is TRBV5-1 and J usage is TRBJ2-5; maybe TRBD2 (6 bases). Deletions cut 0 bases from V and 2 bases from J, with 14 bases between. The CDR3 totals 16 residues. Germline CDR1 reads SGHRS; CDR2 reads YFSETQ. The CDR3 sequence: CASSLGVADKQETQYF. As DNA, the CDR3 is TGCGCCAGCAGCTTGGGTGTAGCGGATAAACAAGAGACCCAGTACTTC.

The V gene is TRBV25-1, the J gene TRBJ2-3; tentatively, D is TRBD1 or TRBD2 (5 bases each). The CDR3 sequence is 15 residues long. Trimming shortened V by 1 base and J by 0 bases, and 8 bases separated the two germline ends. CDR1 is MGHDK and CDR2 is SYGVNS in the germline V gene. CDR3 bases: TGTGCCAGCAGTGAATTTGGGGGTAGCACAGATACGCAGTATTTT. Its protein product is CASSEFGGSTDTQYF.

The table lists this clone with a count of one. This chain joins TRBV6-5 and TRBJ1-4; D is perhaps TRBD1 (6 bases). The CDR3 is 14 residues long. V lost 7 bases, J lost 4 bases, and 13 bases lay in between. Germline V gene sequence: CDR1 MNHEY, CDR2 SVGAGI. The CDR3 sequence: CASKTGKLNEKLFF. In DNA, the CDR3 is TGTGCCAGCAAAACAGGGAAACTTAATGAAAAACTGTTTTTT.

This chain's CDR3 is CASSPGQGARDTQYF. The CDR3 coding sequence is TGTGCCAGCAGCCCGGGACAGGGGGCGAGGGATACGCAGTATTTT. This sequence joins TRBV6-2 or TRBV6-3 and TRBJ2-3; 12 bases agree with TRBD1. The CDR3 runs 15 residues. Germline CDR1 reads MNHEY; CDR2 reads SVGEGT. The trim removed 6 bases at V and 6 bases at J, leaving 7 bases unmatched.

The chain combines TRBV6-5 with TRBJ2-7; the match to TRBD1 covers 8 bases. CDR3 length equals 14 residues. Looked up from germline, CDR1 is MNHEY and CDR2 is SVGAGI. The V and J ends lost 6 bases and 1 base, in that order; junction bases with no gene match: 5. CDR3 nucleotide sequence: TGTGCCAGCAGCCCCGGGACAGGTTCCTACGAGCAGTACTTC. It yields the protein CASSPGTGSYEQYF.

CDR3 loop: CASSQTGPGEGQPQHF. CDR3 nucleotides: TGTGCCAGCTCACAAACTGGACCGGGGGAAGGGCAGCCCCAGCATTTT. The V call is TRBV18, the J call TRBJ1-5; perhaps TRBD1 as D (5 bases). The CDR3 covers 16 residues. With 4 bases removed from V and 7 bases from J, the gap between germline ends came to 20 bases. Germline CDR1 and CDR2: KGHSH and LQKENI.

This chain connects TRBV3-1 (or the pseudogene TRBV3-2) to TRBJ2-1, with 8 positions matching TRBD2. Trimming took 6 bases from V and 5 from J; bases not matched to a gene: 12. The germline gives CDR1 LGHDT, CDR2 YNNKEL (reference sequence). CDR3 size: 16 residues. CDR3 in amino acids: CASRQYAGGDHNEQFF. CDR3 in DNA: TGTGCCAGCAGGCAGTATGCCGGGGGGGACCACAATGAGCAGTTCTTC.

This clone showed up just a few times. This chain links TRBV10-2 with TRBJ1-6; no definite D call. The CDR3 loop spans 16 amino acids. Trimming left V 2 bases short and J 4 bases short, with 12 bases between. Germline V gene lookup returns CDR1 WSHSY and CDR2 SAAADI. Here the CDR3 reads CASSEGELSYNSPLHF. The CDR3, as DNA: TGCGCCAGCAGTGAGGGCGAATTAAGTTATAATTCACCCCTCCACTTT.

The gene calls are TRBV27 and TRBJ1-6; no definite D call. V was pared by 6 bases and J by 4 bases, with 13 bases between. Germline CDR1 reads MNHEY; CDR2 reads SMNVEV (reference sequence). The CDR3 consists of 15 residues. The CDR3 nucleotides are TGTGCCAGCAGAGAATCATCCCCGTATAATTCACCCCTCCACTTT. Translation gives CASRESSPYNSPLHF.

This clone came up a few times. The genes are TRBV7-9 and TRBJ1-2; D possibly corresponds to TRBD1 (5 bases). CDR3 size: 15 residues. The V gene lost 0 bases and the J gene lost 8 bases, with 16 bases spanning the gap. Germline V gene data show CDR1 as SEHNR and CDR2 as FQNEAQ (reference sequence). In DNA, the CDR3 is TGTGCCAGCAGCTTAGCAGGGGCCGTACTATGGGGCTACACCTTC. Its protein is CASSLAGAVLWGYTF.

The V and J genes are TRBV28 and TRBJ2-7; TRBD1 matches at 9 bases. The germline V gene has CDR1 MDHEN and CDR2 SYDVKM. After removal of 8 bases from V and 3 bases from J, the junction contained 5 bases not matched to a gene. There are 13 residues in the CDR3. The CDR3 region has the DNA TGTGCCAGCCGCCCGACAGGGGGCTACGAGCAGTACTTC. As protein: CASRPTGGYEQYF.

This chain links TRBV5-1 with TRBJ2-2; 9 nucleotides line up with TRBD1. Germline V gene sequence: CDR1 SGHRS, CDR2 YFSETQ. The trim removed 4 bases at V and 6 bases at J, leaving 10 bases unmatched. The CDR3 runs to 16 residues. The CDR3 protein is CASSPLGQGNPGELFF. The CDR3 DNA reads TGCGCCAGCAGCCCCCTCGGACAGGGGAATCCCGGGGAGCTGTTTTTT.

The J gene is TRBJ2-7, the V gene TRBV29-1; 7 bases agree with TRBD1. This CDR3 region has 13 residues. The J segment lost 2 bases and the V segment lost 6 bases, leaving 7 bases of the junction unmatched. CDR1 and CDR2 (germline): SQVTM, ANQGSEA. This CDR3 is CSVSGQEAYEQYF. The CDR3 nucleotides are TGCAGCGTGTCTGGACAGGAAGCCTACGAGCAGTACTTC.

The chain recombines TRBV27 with TRBJ1-4; D gene unclear. Per the germline V gene, CDR1 is MNHEY and CDR2 is SMNVEV (reference sequence). Between the trimmed V and J ends, which lost 0 bases and 6 bases, there was a span of 11 bases. This CDR3 comprises 15 residues. CDR3 bases: TGTGCCAGCAGTTTATCAGTAGGGCGAGATGAAAAACTGTTTTTT. Translating it yields CASSLSVGRDEKLFF.

This chain joins TRBV6-1 and TRBJ2-6; TRBD1 matches 7 bases. This CDR3 spans 16 amino acids. The ends lost 3 bases at V and 4 bases at J; junction bases unmatched: 6. CDR1 is MNHNS and CDR2 is SASEGT in the germline V gene. The CDR3 reads CASSDEDRSGANVLTF. CDR3 nucleotides: TGTGCCAGCAGTGACGAGGACAGGTCCGGGGCCAACGTCCTGACTTTC.

V usage is TRBV5-1 and J usage is TRBJ1-3, with D possibly TRBD1 on 6 matching bases. The CDR3 totals 13 residues. Per the germline V gene, CDR1 is SGHRS and CDR2 is YFSETQ. With 3 bases removed from V and 8 bases from J, the gap between germline ends came to 12 bases. For the CDR3, the DNA is TGCGCCAGCAGCTCAGGGGTTGAGGACACCATATATTTT. This sequence encodes CASSSGVEDTIYF.

The gene calls are TRBV11-3 and TRBJ2-1; 7 nucleotides agree with TRBD2. From germline, CDR1 is SGHNT and CDR2 YENEEA. The CDR3 extends over 17 amino acids. Trimming cost V 1 base and J 8 bases; bases outside gene matches: 14. The CDR3 is CASSLGGWETSPDEQFF. The CDR3 coding sequence is TGTGCCAGCAGCTTAGGGGGGTGGGAGACTAGCCCAGATGAGCAGTTCTTC.

This chain joins TRBV5-1 and TRBJ1-2; D gene ambiguous. The length of the CDR3 is 13 residues. The ends were cut back, 4 bases at V and 2 bases at J, with 9 bases in the middle. Germline V CDR1 and CDR2: SGHRS, YFSETQ. CDR3 DNA: TGCGCCAGCAGCCTAGACACCAACTATGGCTACACCTTC. Its protein is CASSLDTNYGYTF.